These 7 T cell receptor beta chains originate from one sample sequenced in a study of lymphopenia after photon versus proton radiotherapy. Profiled with immunoSEQ multiplex PCR; TCRdb holds only in-frame clones, not every one. The repertoire holds roughly 150,000 clones, with about 85% as singletons. The sample in question was peripheral blood, obtained from a patient treated with photon-based radiotherapy. These receptors were collected from a man aged 50-60 years with gastric cancer.

The chain couples TRBV29-1 to TRBJ1-1; D might be TRBD1 (5 bases). Trimming pared 2 bases from V and 5 bases from J, leaving 9 bases between. The CDR3 has 12 amino acids. Germline values: CDR1 SQVTM, CDR2 ANQGSEA. CDR3 DNA: TGCAGCGTTGAACAGGGAATTACTGAAGCTTTCTTT. Translation: CSVEQGITEAFF.

This clone is a singleton in its sample. The CDR3 protein is CASSVVGSKNTGELFF. The CDR3 DNA reads as TGTGCCAGCAGCGTAGTAGGTAGCAAGAACACCGGGGAGCTGTTTTTT. The chain is built from TRBV9 and TRBJ2-2; no clear D gene. V shed 0 bases and J shed 1 base, with 10 bases lying between them. The CDR3 is made up of 16 amino acids. Germline V CDR1 and CDR2: SGDLS, YYNGEE.

V gene TRBV15 combines with J gene TRBJ2-7; TRBD1 matches 7 bases. In germline, CDR1 is LNHNV, CDR2 YYDKDF (reference sequence). The length of the CDR3 is 15 residues. V trimming: 0 bases; J trimming: 2 bases; junction bases outside the gene matches: 4. CDR3 nucleotides: TGTGCCACCAGCAGAGATACAGGGGCCCCCTACGAGCAGTACTTC. It yields the protein CATSRDTGAPYEQYF.

The chain is built from TRBV15 and TRBJ1-2, with D perhaps TRBD1 (5 bases). This CDR3 is 16 amino acids long. Germline CDR1 LNHNV, CDR2 YYDKDF (reference sequence). The V and J ends lost 1 base and 6 bases respectively, with 18 bases between them. CDR3 residues: CATSRAPGGLPHGYTF. As DNA, the CDR3 is TGTGCCACCAGCAGAGCCCCGGGGGGTTTGCCCCATGGCTACACCTTC.

V usage is TRBV9 and J usage is TRBJ2-3; TRBD1 is a possible D gene (5 bases). Germline V gene sequence: CDR1 SGDLS, CDR2 YYNGEE. The CDR3 length is 15 residues. The ends were cut back, 2 bases at V and 0 bases at J, with 10 bases in the middle. The CDR3 region is CASSVDRTSTDTQYF. In DNA, the CDR3 is TGTGCCAGCAGCGTCGACAGAACTAGCACAGATACGCAGTATTTT.

This chain connects TRBV19 to TRBJ2-1; maybe TRBD2 (6 bases). The germline V and J ends were trimmed by 7 bases and 10 bases, with 14 bases remaining between them. Germline loops: CDR1 LNHDA, CDR2 SQIVND (reference sequence). The CDR3 is made up of 12 amino acids. The CDR3 DNA reads as TGTGCCAGTACCACTAGCTGGGGAGAGCAGTTCTTC. Protein sequence: CASTTSWGEQFF.

V and J are TRBV28 and TRBJ1-4; D not resolved. CDR1 MDHEN and CDR2 SYDVKM come from the germline V gene. Trimming took off 6 bases at V and 0 bases at J, with 17 bases between the two ends. The CDR3 loop spans 17 amino acids. The CDR3 DNA is TGTGCCAGCAGCCGAGGCCGACGCTATGCAACTAATGAAAAACTGTTTTTT. As protein: CASSRGRRYATNEKLFF. Drawing the rest from reference TRBV28 and TRBJ1-4, the complete variable domain is DVKVTQSSRYLVKRTGEKVFLECVQDMDHENMFWYRQDPGLGLRLIYFSYDVKMKEKGDIPEGYSVSREKKERFSLILESASTNQTSMYLCASSRGRRYATNEKLFFGSGTQLSVL.